The source of this T cell receptor (beta chain) is a study of blood T cell repertoires in COVID-19 (dated by TCRdb to the early 2020s). General notes on the study: Samples from collaborators originated in the United States, Italy and Spain and spanned both the acute and convalescent phases of COVID-19. The prospective study material was composed of cDNA or gDNA derived from T cells, B-cell-depleted T cells, or PBMCs. Deeply sampled blood TCRbeta repertoires from subjects exposed to, actively infected with, or recovered from COVID-19 were included in the dataset. The repertoires were made available in a free public database intended to serve as a resource for research on the immune response to SARS-CoV-2. Samples were obtained from the ongoing ImmuneRACE study (first 160 participants) and from approximately 1,200 subjects provided by 6 global collaborators. A de-identified subject ID, COVID-19 status, age in years and sex were almost always included in the sample metadata. HLA class I and class II types, where available, came from metadata supplied by the sample provider rather than from assay-based typing.

On the study overall, not on this receptor specifically: Clinical and demographic metadata were provided uncurated, with the amount varying by source and participant.

TCRbeta CDR3 regions were amplified from genomic DNA using the immunoSEQ Assay, a bias-controlled multiplex PCR. The paper's data handling went like this. Within the assay, amplification of reference gene primers was used to estimate how many nucleated cells each sample contained. To quantify the absolute abundance of each unique TCRbeta CDR3 rearrangement, sequence reads were collapsed and filtered. Productive Simpson clonality was computed per sample as the square root of Simpson's diversity index over productive rearrangements. TCRdb stores this immuneACCESS table with in-frame sequences only. Part of the clones is absent; in the studies checked, under half of the shortfall reflects unresolved V genes, and no reason is known for the rest. V and J calls and clone size come straight from that table; D and trimming were deduced from the DNA. Recorded for this sample are under 250,000 clones; 85% to 90% of them occurred a single time. About 1.7% of the sample belongs to the ten largest clones.

For CDR1 and CDR2, the germline V gene (reference sequence) lists LNHDA and SQIVND. The CDR3 measures 19 amino acids from cysteine to phenylalanine. Just CDR3 DNA is preserved here, 57 bases in frame from base 1. V is clipped by 5 bases and J by 2 bases, and the sequence between their germline boundaries is 22 bases long. Participants in the prospective study were aged roughly 18 to 90 years, lived in more than 20 United States geographic areas, and enrolled through a virtual design. In the prospective study, participants were assigned to cohorts based on the clinical history participants reported in a screening survey and a study questionnaire. For ImmuneRACE Cohort 3, a participant was defined as recovered based on two consecutive negative NP/OP PCR tests, clearance by a healthcare professional, or resolution of symptoms. In the prospective study, mobile phlebotomists collected whole blood, serum and a nasopharyngeal or oropharyngeal swab from each participant. Over a roughly two-month period, participants in the prospective study had the option of providing additional blood draws and questionnaires. Before DNA extraction, prospective study blood samples were shipped either frozen or at room temperature.

To note about this clone: The antigen it recognizes is unknown. Base qualities are not provided; no much larger clone lies one nucleotide away.

This TCR was sampled from a man aged 35-49 years who had recovered from COVID-19. The rearrangement joined TRBV19 to TRBJ2-6; TRBD1 might be the D gene, on 5 matching bases. Sequencing was carried out using PBMCs or T cells enriched from blood (not recorded which). CDR3 protein: CASSFPQVLKSAGANVLTF. The DNA sequence is given as TGTGCCAGTAGTTTCCCACAGGTCCTAAAGTCCGCTGGGGCCAACGTCCTGACTTTC. The CDR3, completed at both ends by the reference TRBV19 and TRBJ2-6 genes, gives the full variable domain DGGITQSPKYLFRKEGQNVTLSCEQNLNHDAMYWYRQDPGQGLRLIYYSQIVNDFQKGDIAEGYSVSREKKESFPLTVTSAQKNPTAFYLCASSFPQVLKSAGANVLTFGAGSRLTVL.